These 20 T cell receptor beta chains originate from one sample sequenced in a study of CD8 T cells in ankylosing spondylitis. TCRdb itself ran the 5' RACE reads through MiXCR, one entry per CDR3 protein. The sample records 150,000 to 200,000 distinct CDR3 sequences, 9.5% to 13% being singletons. Sequencing used blood, either unsorted or a sorted T cell fraction (not recorded which). These receptors all stem from a male donor with ankylosing spondylitis or in good health (not recorded which).

This clonotype was observed many times. V gene TRBV20-1 combines with J gene TRBJ2-7, with 7 bases matching TRBD1. The CDR3 covers 12 residues. V lost 4 bases to trimming and J lost 4 bases; unmatched junction nucleotides: 4. Germline values: CDR1 DFQATT, CDR2 SNEGSKA (reference sequence). The CDR3 sequence is CSATRQGYEQYF. The CDR3 DNA follows: TGCAGTGCTACCCGACAGGGTTACGAGCAGTACTTC.

The chain joins TRBV20-1 to TRBJ2-1, with 8 positions matching TRBD2. This CDR3 is built from 17 residues. Looked up from germline, CDR1 is DFQATT and CDR2 is SNEGSKA (reference sequence). V shed 4 bases, J shed 8 bases, and the junction held 19 bases outside the gene matches. The CDR3: CSATPPGGRGLVDEQFF. DNA for the CDR3: TGCAGTGCTACTCCCCCGGGGGGGCGAGGTCTTGTAGATGAGCAGTTCTTC.

This chain uses TRBV12-3 or TRBV12-4 with TRBJ2-7, with TRBD2 matching over 11 bases. Trimming at V came to 4 bases and at J to 1 base, leaving 6 bases not matched to a gene. The CDR3 loop spans 16 amino acids. CDR3 DNA sequence: TGTGCCAGCAGTTCCTCGGGACTAGCGGTTTCCTACGAGCAGTACTTC. Its protein is CASSSSGLAVSYEQYF.

This clonotype was seen repeatedly, ten times or more. This sequence joins TRBV12-3 or TRBV12-4 and TRBJ2-7; 7 bases agree with TRBD2. There are 14 residues in the CDR3. V shed 8 bases, J shed 2 bases, and the junction held 9 bases outside the gene matches. This CDR3 is CASGGRLLPYEQYF. In DNA form, the CDR3 reads TGTGCCAGCGGCGGGAGACTGTTGCCCTACGAGCAGTACTTC.

V and J are TRBV29-1 and TRBJ2-3, with a weak D call TRBD1 (6 bases). V lost 8 bases and J 0 bases, leaving 18 bases between the germline ends. CDR1 is SQVTM, CDR2 ANQGSEA, per germline. The CDR3 consists of 15 residues. Here the CDR3 DNA reads TGCAGCACCGACGGCCCCGGGACAAGCACAGATACGCAGTATTTT. Its translation: CSTDGPGTSTDTQYF.

In its sample, this clonotype was seen a few times. The chain recombines TRBV7-9 with TRBJ2-4; perhaps TRBD2 as D (6 bases). This CDR3 region has 16 residues. The V end lost 5 bases, the J end lost 1 base, and 15 bases lay between the germline ends. Germline V lookup: CDR1 SEHNR, CDR2 FQNEAQ (reference sequence). CDR3 DNA sequence: TGTGCCAGCAGCCATGGGACTTCCGACGCCAAAAACATTCAGTACTTC. Its protein product is CASSHGTSDAKNIQYF. Filled out from reference TRBV7-9 and TRBJ2-4, the complete variable domain reads DTGVSQNPRHKITKRGQNVTFRCDPISEHNRLYWYRQTLGQGPEFLTYFQNEAQLEKSRLLSDRFSAERPKGSFSTLEIQRTEQGDSAMYLCASSHGTSDAKNIQYFGAGTRLSVL.

The table lists this clonotype with a few counts. This chain links TRBV12-3 or TRBV12-4 with TRBJ1-4; 9 bases agree with TRBD1. Losses at the gene ends were 5 bases for V and 0 bases for J; bases not matched to a gene: 4. The CDR3 contains 16 residues. The DNA of the CDR3 is TGTGCCAGCAGTCCGGGACAGGGAGCAACTAATGAAAAACTGTTTTTT. This gives the protein CASSPGQGATNEKLFF.

As regards this clonotype: Just one base apart from a much larger clone, this may be a read error. Because the CDR3 is missing its conserved closing phenylalanine or tryptophan, this is likely a read error. The CDR3 DNA follows: TGTGCCAGCAGTTTTAGGTCCAGCGAGCAGTTCTCC. Encoded protein: CASSFRSSEQFS. The chain couples TRBV6-5 to TRBJ2-1; D remains unclear. Per the germline V gene, CDR1 is MNHEY and CDR2 is SVGAGI. The CDR3 covers 12 residues. V lost 4 bases and J 10 bases, leaving 11 bases between the germline ends.

This clonotype was picked up many times. The chain joins TRBV20-1 to TRBJ1-1, with D hard to call. The V and J ends lost 0 bases and 6 bases respectively, with 11 bases between them. The CDR3 is 13 amino acids. Per the germline V gene, CDR1 is DFQATT and CDR2 is SNEGSKA (reference sequence). CDR3 loop: CSARDPGAAEAFF. The CDR3 DNA sequence: TGCAGTGCTAGAGATCCAGGCGCCGCTGAAGCTTTCTTT.

Here the CDR3 reads CASSLSGENQPQHF. In nucleotides, the CDR3 is TGTGCCAGCAGCTTATCGGGGGAAAATCAGCCCCAGCATTTT. The V gene is TRBV7-6, the J gene TRBJ1-5, with D tentatively TRBD1 (5 bases). Trimming stripped 2 bases from V and 4 bases from J, with 9 bases between. The CDR3 length is 14 residues. Germline CDR1 reads SGHVS; CDR2 reads FNYEAQ.

At least ten counts were recorded for this clonotype. The genes are TRBV12-3 or TRBV12-4 and TRBJ2-1, with D perhaps TRBD1 (6 bases). This CDR3 comprises 12 residues. The V end lost 8 bases, the J end lost 10 bases, and 15 bases lay between the germline ends. Written as DNA, the CDR3 is TGTGCCAGCCACCTATGGGACACGGAGCAGTTCTTC. This gives the protein CASHLWDTEQFF.

The gene calls are TRBV10-3 and TRBJ2-1; no reliable D call. Germline V gene lookup returns CDR1 ENHRY and CDR2 SYGVKD. The CDR3 spans 12 residues. V was trimmed by 6 bases and J by 6 bases, leaving 9 bases between them. DNA for the CDR3: TGTGCCATCAGAGGCCGCCTCAATGAGCAGTTCTTC. Its translation is CAIRGRLNEQFF.

Many counts were recorded for this clonotype. CDR3 sequence: CASSSGTGPMETQYF. The CDR3 nucleotides are TGTGCCAGCAGTTCGGGGACAGGGCCGATGGAGACCCAGTACTTC. V and J are TRBV12-3 or TRBV12-4 and TRBJ2-5, with TRBD1 matching over 9 bases. The ends lost 4 bases at V and 5 bases at J; junction bases unmatched: 8. The CDR3 has 15 amino acids.

This clonotype was seen ten or more times. The gene calls are TRBV20-1 and TRBJ2-2, with TRBD2 matching over 11 bases. The CDR3 loop spans 19 amino acids. Per germline, CDR1 DFQATT and CDR2 SNEGSKA (reference sequence). V lost 1 base, J lost 2 bases, and 12 bases stayed unmatched. CDR3 sequence reads: CSARGLVAGGPSNTGELFF. In DNA form, the CDR3 reads TGCAGTGCTAGAGGTTTAGTAGCGGGAGGGCCAAGCAACACCGGGGAGCTGTTTTTT.

The chain uses TRBV25-1 and TRBJ2-7; 7 bases map to TRBD1. There are 13 residues in the CDR3. V shed 7 bases and J 5 bases; nucleotides not matched to a gene: 8. The V gene's germline CDR1 is MGHDK and CDR2 SYGVNS. CDR3 residues: CASTTGYVHEQYF. In DNA, the CDR3 is TGTGCCAGCACGACAGGGTACGTCCACGAGCAGTACTTC.

The chain joins TRBV6-6 to TRBJ2-1, with D uncertain. V lost 8 bases and J 12 bases, leaving 14 bases between the germline ends. Germline lookup yields CDR1 MNHNY and CDR2 SVGAGI (reference sequence). This CDR3 spans 11 amino acids. CDR3 DNA: TGTGCCAGCCAGGCCTTGGGTGGGCAGTTCTTC. It specifies CASQALGGQFF.

This clonotype was picked up many times. The CDR3, as DNA: TGTGCCAGCAGTTTACAGGGAATATTTCTTAACACCGGGGAGCTGTTTTTT. This translates into CASSLQGIFLNTGELFF. The genes are TRBV28 and TRBJ2-2, with D perhaps TRBD1 (5 bases). Germline CDR1 is MDHEN and CDR2 is SYDVKM. The CDR3 covers 17 residues. V lost 2 bases and J lost 2, with 15 bases in between.

As DNA, the CDR3 is TGTGCCAGCAGCAGAGGGGGGGGCAATCAGCCCCAGCATTTT. Protein: CASSRGGGNQPQHF. The V and J genes are TRBV7-6 and TRBJ1-5; weak D call: TRBD1 (6 bases). In germline, CDR1 is SGHVS, CDR2 FNYEAQ. The CDR3 loop spans 14 amino acids. Trimming removed 5 bases from V and 2 bases from J, with 10 bases in between.

The rearrangement uses TRBV6-1 and TRBJ2-3; no reliable D call. The germline gives CDR1 MNHNS, CDR2 SASEGT. The CDR3 covers 13 residues. V was pared by 6 bases and J by 0 bases, with 7 bases between. CDR3 in amino acids: CASSQGSTDTQYF. In nucleotides, the CDR3 is TGTGCCAGCAGCCAAGGGAGCACAGATACGCAGTATTTT.

This clonotype has a count of ten or more. The chain recombines TRBV12-3 or TRBV12-4 with TRBJ1-5; D perhaps matches TRBD1 (5 bases). The CDR3 contains 14 residues. Trimming removed 6 bases at V and 3 bases at J, with 12 bases between. Here the CDR3 DNA reads TGTGCCAGCAGCCACACAGGATCCAATCAGCCCCAGCATTTT. It specifies CASSHTGSNQPQHF.